Below, one T cell receptor (beta chain) is given with its context. Assay: immunoSEQ multiplex PCR; the TCRdb copy retains only in-frame clones and omits some. The sample includes approximately 69,000 clones, over 65% of them seen just once. This sample stems from a study of T cell responses to AZD1222 COVID-19 vaccine. V shed 2 bases and J shed 11 bases, with 18 bases lying between them. The CDR3 extends over 14 amino acids. Looked up from germline, CDR1 is MNHNS and CDR2 is SASEGT. This clonotype was sampled from an adult who received the AZD1222 COVID-19 vaccine. The chain joins TRBV6-1 to TRBJ1-1, with D tentatively TRBD1 (5 bases). The source was peripheral blood, collected 28 days after the second AZD1222 dose. In DNA form, the CDR3 reads TGTGCCAGCAGTGAACCGGGGCGAGTAGTAATGGCTTTCTTT. Protein product: CASSEPGRVVMAFF.